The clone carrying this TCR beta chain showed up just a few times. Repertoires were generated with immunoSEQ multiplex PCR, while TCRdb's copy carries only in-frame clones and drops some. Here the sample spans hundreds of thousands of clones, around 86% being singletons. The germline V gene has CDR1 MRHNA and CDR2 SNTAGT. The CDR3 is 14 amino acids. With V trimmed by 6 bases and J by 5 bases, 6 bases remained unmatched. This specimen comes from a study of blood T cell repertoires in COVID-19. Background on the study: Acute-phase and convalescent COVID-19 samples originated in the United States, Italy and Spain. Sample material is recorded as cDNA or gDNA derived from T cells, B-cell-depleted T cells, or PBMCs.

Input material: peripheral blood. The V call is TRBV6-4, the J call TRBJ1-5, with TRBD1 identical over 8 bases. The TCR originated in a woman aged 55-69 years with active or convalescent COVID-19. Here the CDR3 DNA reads TGTGCCAGCAGAGGACAGGGTTTCGATCAGCCCCAGCATTTT. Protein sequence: CASRGQGFDQPQHF.